Listed here are 24 T cell receptor beta chains from one sample, sequenced in a study of glioma-infiltrating T cells after dendritic cell vaccination. Regarding time point: after dendritic cell vaccination, including at tumor progression/relapse. Sequencing was performed with immunoSEQ multiplex PCR; in TCRdb, only in-frame clones are kept and a portion is missing. Among tens of thousands of clones listed, under 90% were seen once. This specimen consisted of blood, obtained after dendritic cell vaccination. The receptors originated from a human donor with glioblastoma.

CDR3 amino acids: CASGLAGNTDTQYF. The DNA for the CDR3 is TGTGCCAGCGGGCTAGCGGGGAACACAGATACGCAGTATTTT. The J gene is TRBJ2-3, the V gene TRBV25-1; TRBD2 matches 9 bases. V gave up 8 bases and J gave up 2 bases; unmatched junction bases: 5. The germline CDR1 and CDR2 sequences are MGHDK and SYGVNS. The CDR3 is 14 residues long.

The rearrangement links TRBV5-1 to TRBJ2-2, with a possible D match to TRBD1 (6 bases). CDR3 size: 14 residues. Germline CDR1 reads SGHRS; CDR2 reads YFSETQ. The V end was cut by 3 bases, the J end by 3 bases, with 9 bases between. The CDR3 region has the DNA TGCGCCAGCAGCTCACAGGGCTACACCGGGGAGCTGTTTTTT. Amino acid sequence: CASSSQGYTGELFF. Using reference TRBV5-1 and TRBJ2-2 for the parts outside the CDR3, the full variable domain is KAGVTQTPRYLIKTRGQQVTLSCSPISGHRSVSWYQQTPGQGLQFLFEYFSETQRNKGNFPGRFSGRQFSNSRSEMNVSTLELGDSALYLCASSSQGYTGELFFGEGSRLTVL.

This chain joins TRBV14 and TRBJ1-3; TRBD1 is a possible D gene (6 bases). V lost 1 base and J lost 0, with 13 bases in between. Germline V gene sequence: CDR1 SGHDN, CDR2 FVKESK. This CDR3 has 17 residues. DNA of the CDR3: TGTGCCAGCAGCCAAGTTCCGGACAGATCCTCTGGAAACACCATATATTTT. Amino acid sequence: CASSQVPDRSSGNTIYF.

This chain joins TRBV10-1 and TRBJ2-3; D is perhaps TRBD2 (6 bases). This CDR3 contains 15 residues. Trimming took off 0 bases at V and 4 bases at J, with 11 bases between the two ends. CDR1 is WNHNN, CDR2 SYGVQD, per germline (reference sequence). The CDR3 is CASSESGLTSDTQYF. The CDR3 region has the DNA TGCGCCAGCAGTGAGTCAGGACTAACCTCAGATACGCAGTATTTT.

The chain links TRBV30 to TRBJ2-7; no reliable D call. Germline V lookup: CDR1 GTSNPN, CDR2 SVGIG (reference sequence). The CDR3 runs to 13 residues. V lost 0 bases and J 0 bases, leaving 6 bases between the germline ends. The CDR3 region has the DNA TGTGCCTGGAGTGTACAGAGCTCCTACGAGCAGTACTTC. Amino acids: CAWSVQSSYEQYF.

The chain is built from TRBV2 and TRBJ2-5; D is perhaps TRBD2 (5 bases). V was clipped by 7 bases and J by 7 bases, with 19 bases between them. The germline gives CDR1 SNHLY, CDR2 FYNNEI. This CDR3 is built from 14 residues. CDR3 region: CASTETSSAGTQYF. The CDR3 DNA follows: TGTGCCAGCACGGAAACTAGTTCCGCGGGGACCCAGTACTTC.

In its sample, this clone was seen a few times. The chain carries TRBV30 and TRBJ1-3, with D unclear. This CDR3 has 11 amino acids. Trimming stripped 7 bases from V and 5 bases from J, with 9 bases between. Germline V gives CDR1 GTSNPN, CDR2 SVGIG (reference sequence). The CDR3 DNA sequence: TGTGCCTCCGAGGGAAGAAACACCATATATTTT. This gives the protein CASEGRNTIYF.

CDR3 amino acids: CASSGTGLQPQHF. CDR3 nucleotide sequence: TGTGCCAGCAGTGGGACAGGGCTACAGCCCCAGCATTTT. The chain employs TRBV6-1 and TRBJ1-5; 8 nucleotides align to TRBD1. The CDR3 covers 13 residues. The germline CDR1 and CDR2 sequences are MNHNS and SASEGT. Trimming took 4 bases from V and 7 from J; bases not matched to a gene: 3.

This clone has only one observation. The chain joins TRBV20-1 to TRBJ1-2; 7 positions match TRBD1. The CDR3 runs 11 residues. Germline lookup yields CDR1 DFQATT and CDR2 SNEGSKA (reference sequence). The V and J ends lost 6 bases and 7 bases, in that order; junction bases with no gene match: 5. CDR3 sequence reads: CSAPRDSGYTF. The CDR3, as DNA: TGCAGTGCCCCTAGGGACAGTGGCTACACCTTC.

This sequence joins TRBV6-1 and TRBJ2-7; a weak D match, TRBD1 (6 bases). The germline CDR1 and CDR2 sequences are MNHNS and SASEGT. V was clipped by 3 bases and J by 4 bases, with 10 bases between them. The CDR3 sequence is 13 residues long. CDR3 loop: CASSDRDTYEQYF. In nucleotides, the CDR3 is TGTGCCAGCAGTGATAGGGACACTTACGAGCAGTACTTC.

The sample holds a few counts of this clone. V gene TRBV13 combines with J gene TRBJ1-1, with no clear D. Germline V CDR1 and CDR2: PRHDT, FYEKMQ (reference sequence). The CDR3 spans 14 residues. V lost 4 bases to trimming and J lost 3 bases, with 12 bases between them. The CDR3 loop is CASSSRKLDTEAFF. The CDR3 nucleotides are TGTGCCAGCAGCTCCAGGAAGCTCGACACTGAAGCTTTCTTT. The entire variable domain, with the rest obtained from reference TRBV13 and TRBJ1-1, is as follows: AAGVIQSPRHLIKEKRETATLKCYPIPRHDTVYWYQQGPGQDPQFLISFYEKMQSDKGSIPDRFSAQQFSDYHSELNMSSLELGDSALYFCASSSRKLDTEAFFGQGTRLTVV.

The V call is TRBV30, the J call TRBJ2-7; D perhaps matches TRBD2 (7 bases). Germline values: CDR1 GTSNPN, CDR2 SVGIG (reference sequence). The ends were cut back, 0 bases at V and 6 bases at J, with 12 bases in the middle. CDR3 size: 13 residues. DNA of the CDR3: TGTGCCTGGAGTGTAGGGGGGGCTGGCGAGCAGTACTTC. Translating it yields CAWSVGGAGEQYF.

V is TRBV6-6 and J is TRBJ2-1; D is perhaps TRBD2 (7 bases). Germline lookup yields CDR1 MNHNY and CDR2 SVGAGI (reference sequence). V was pared by 0 bases and J by 5 bases, with 8 bases between. The CDR3 covers 14 residues. As DNA, the CDR3 is TGTGCCAGCAGTTACTCAGGGGGGGACAATGAGCAGTTCTTC. This codes for CASSYSGGDNEQFF.

V gene TRBV28 combines with J gene TRBJ2-1, with D tentatively TRBD2 (5 bases). Germline V gene sequence: CDR1 MDHEN, CDR2 SYDVKM. The ends were cut back, 4 bases at V and 9 bases at J, with 16 bases in the middle. CDR3 length: 14 amino acids. The CDR3 nucleotides are TGTGCCAGCAGTTCTCCCGGGATTGACGGTGAGCAGTTCTTC. This translates into CASSSPGIDGEQFF. The entire variable domain, with the rest obtained from reference TRBV28 and TRBJ2-1, is as follows: DVKVTQSSRYLVKRTGEKVFLECVQDMDHENMFWYRQDPGLGLRLIYFSYDVKMKEKGDIPEGYSVSREKKERFSLILESASTNQTSMYLCASSSPGIDGEQFFGPGTRLTVL.

The table lists this clone with a count of one. This chain connects TRBV5-1 to TRBJ1-1, with 7 nucleotides matching TRBD1. V shed 1 base and J 4 bases; nucleotides not matched to a gene: 4. The CDR3 extends over 14 amino acids. The germline V gene has CDR1 SGHRS and CDR2 YFSETQ. CDR3 amino acids: CASSLRQGGTEAFF. DNA of the CDR3: TGCGCCAGCAGCTTGAGGCAGGGGGGCACTGAAGCTTTCTTT. The complete variable domain, with remaining parts taken from reference TRBV5-1 and TRBJ1-1, reads KAGVTQTPRYLIKTRGQQVTLSCSPISGHRSVSWYQQTPGQGLQFLFEYFSETQRNKGNFPGRFSGRQFSNSRSEMNVSTLELGDSALYLCASSLRQGGTEAFFGQGTRLTVV.

CDR3 amino acids: CASSLGQYWYEQYF. CDR3 nucleotide sequence: TGTGCCAGCAGCTTAGGACAGTATTGGTACGAGCAGTACTTC. The chain combines TRBV7-6 with TRBJ2-7; TRBD1 might be the D (5 bases). Germline lookup yields CDR1 SGHVS and CDR2 FNYEAQ. Trimming left V 1 base short and J 4 bases short, with 11 bases between. This CDR3 is 14 amino acids long.

The rearrangement links TRBV5-6 to TRBJ1-2; D gene ambiguous. Germline V gene lookup returns CDR1 SGHDT and CDR2 YYEEEE. This CDR3 contains 15 residues. The ends were cut back, 2 bases at V and 2 bases at J, with 13 bases in the middle. CDR3 sequence (DNA): TGTGCCAGCAGCTTTTTGCCACAGATAAACTATGGCTACACCTTC. The encoded protein is CASSFLPQINYGYTF. The full variable domain, in which reference TRBV5-6 and TRBJ1-2 provide the parts outside the CDR3, is DAGVTQSPTHLIKTRGQQVTLRCSPKSGHDTVSWYQQALGQGPQFIFQYYEEEERQRGNFPDRFSGHQFPNYSSELNVNALLLGDSALYLCASSFLPQINYGYTFGSGTRLTVV.

A remark on this clone: This CDR3 is also generated by other DNA sequences in the sample. This chain uses TRBV5-4 with TRBJ2-5; 7 nucleotides agree with TRBD1. Germline V gives CDR1 SGHNT, CDR2 YYREEE (reference sequence). CDR3 size: 15 residues. V gave up 3 bases and J gave up 3 bases; unmatched junction bases: 8. The DNA of the CDR3 is TGTGCCAGCAGCTATACACCCGGGACAGAAGAGACCCAGTACTTC. Its protein product is CASSYTPGTEETQYF.

CDR3 protein: CSVEEAGGPLNEQFF. CDR3 nucleotide sequence: TGCAGCGTTGAAGAAGCGGGGGGGCCGCTCAATGAGCAGTTCTTC. This rearrangement joins TRBV29-1 to TRBJ2-1, with 10 bases aligning to TRBD2. CDR1 and CDR2 (germline): SQVTM, ANQGSEA. This CDR3 is 15 amino acids long. Germline trimming cut 0 bases from V and 6 bases from J; bases unmatched to any gene: 5.

The CDR3 DNA sequence: TGTGCCTGGAGTTCCATTCTAAATTACAGGGTAGGGGAGCAGTTCTTC. Protein sequence: CAWSSILNYRVGEQFF. The chain couples TRBV30 to TRBJ2-1; maybe TRBD1 (6 bases). Germline V gene lookup returns CDR1 GTSNPN and CDR2 SVGIG (reference sequence). The ends were cut back, 2 bases at V and 10 bases at J, with 24 bases in the middle. The CDR3 has 16 amino acids.

The V call is TRBV7-3, the J call TRBJ1-1, with 11 nucleotides matching TRBD1. This CDR3 spans 15 amino acids. Germline CDR1 reads SGHTA; CDR2 reads FQGTGA. Losses at the gene ends were 4 bases for V and 6 bases for J; bases not matched to a gene: 7. The CDR3 loop is CASSSRTGGLPEAFF. The CDR3 region has the DNA TGTGCCAGCAGCTCCCGGACAGGGGGCCTCCCTGAAGCTTTCTTT.

The chain joins TRBV30 to TRBJ2-1; D remains unclear. Deletions cut 2 bases from V and 0 bases from J, with 11 bases between. From germline, CDR1 is GTSNPN and CDR2 SVGIG (reference sequence). This CDR3 comprises 15 residues. CDR3 loop: CAWSQTSSSYNEQFF. In DNA, the CDR3 is TGTGCCTGGAGTCAGACCTCTAGCTCCTACAATGAGCAGTTCTTC.

V is TRBV7-6 and J is TRBJ2-5; 7 nucleotides agree with TRBD2. This CDR3 has 17 amino acids. With V trimmed by 1 base and J by 5 bases, 13 bases remained unmatched. Per germline, CDR1 SGHVS and CDR2 FNYEAQ. The CDR3 protein is CASSLESPAGRRETQYF. In nucleotides, the CDR3 is TGTGCCAGCAGCTTAGAATCGCCAGCGGGAAGGAGGGAGACCCAGTACTTC.

The chain combines TRBV18 with TRBJ2-3; a weak D match, TRBD2 (5 bases). The germline V gene encodes CDR1 KGHSH and CDR2 LQKENI. Trimming pared 4 bases from V and 1 base from J, leaving 18 bases between. This CDR3 contains 17 residues. DNA of the CDR3: TGTGCCAGCTCACTCCGGGAACTAGGCTACGGCACAGATACGCAGTATTTT. It yields the protein CASSLRELGYGTDTQYF. Using reference TRBV18 and TRBJ2-3 for the parts outside the CDR3, the full variable domain is NAGVMQNPRHLVRRRGQEARLRCSPMKGHSHVYWYRQLPEEGLKFMVYLQKENIIDESGMPKERFSAEFPKEGPSILRIQQVVRGDSAAYFCASSLRELGYGTDTQYFGPGTRLTVL.